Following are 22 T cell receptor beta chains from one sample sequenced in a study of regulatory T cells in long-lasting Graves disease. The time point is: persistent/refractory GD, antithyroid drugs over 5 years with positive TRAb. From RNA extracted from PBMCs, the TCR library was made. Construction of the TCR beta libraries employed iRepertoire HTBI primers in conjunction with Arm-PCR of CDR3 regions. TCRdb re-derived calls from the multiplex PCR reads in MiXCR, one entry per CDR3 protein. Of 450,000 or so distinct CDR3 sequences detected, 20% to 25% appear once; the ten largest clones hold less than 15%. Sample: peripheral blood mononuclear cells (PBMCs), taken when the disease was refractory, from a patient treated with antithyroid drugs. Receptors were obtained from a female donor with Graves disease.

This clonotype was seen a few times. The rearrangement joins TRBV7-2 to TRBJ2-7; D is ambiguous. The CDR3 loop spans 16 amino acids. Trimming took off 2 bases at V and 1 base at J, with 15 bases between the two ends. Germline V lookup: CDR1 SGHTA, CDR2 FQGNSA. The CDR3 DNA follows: TGTGCCAGCAGCTTAAATCGTCCAGGCCCATCCTACGAGCAGTACTTC. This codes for CASSLNRPGPSYEQYF.

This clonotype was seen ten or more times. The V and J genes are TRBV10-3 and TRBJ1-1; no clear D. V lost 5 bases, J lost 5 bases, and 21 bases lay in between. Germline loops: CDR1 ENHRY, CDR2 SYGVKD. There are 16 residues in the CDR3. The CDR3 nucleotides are TGTGCCATCAGTCCAATTCGGGCGCGAAATGATACTGAAGCTTTCTTT. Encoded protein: CAISPIRARNDTEAFF.

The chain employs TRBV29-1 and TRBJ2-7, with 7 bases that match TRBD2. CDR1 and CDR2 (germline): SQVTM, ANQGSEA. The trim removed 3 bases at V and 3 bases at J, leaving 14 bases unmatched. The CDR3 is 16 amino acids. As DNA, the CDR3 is TGCAGCGTTGACAGTCTAGCGGAGACTGGCGACTACGAGCAGTACTTC. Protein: CSVDSLAETGDYEQYF.

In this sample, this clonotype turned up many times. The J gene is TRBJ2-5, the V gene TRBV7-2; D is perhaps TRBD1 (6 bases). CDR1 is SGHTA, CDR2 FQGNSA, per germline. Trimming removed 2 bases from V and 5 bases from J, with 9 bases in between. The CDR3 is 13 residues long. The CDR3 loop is CASSLNRDETQYF. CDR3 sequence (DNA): TGTGCCAGCAGCTTAAACAGGGATGAGACCCAGTACTTC.

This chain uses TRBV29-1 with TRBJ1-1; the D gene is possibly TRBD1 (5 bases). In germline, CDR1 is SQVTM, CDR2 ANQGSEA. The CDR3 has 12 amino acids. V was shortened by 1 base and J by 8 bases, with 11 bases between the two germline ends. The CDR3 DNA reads TGCAGCGTTGAAGTTCGGGGGATAGAAGCTTTCTTT. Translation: CSVEVRGIEAFF.

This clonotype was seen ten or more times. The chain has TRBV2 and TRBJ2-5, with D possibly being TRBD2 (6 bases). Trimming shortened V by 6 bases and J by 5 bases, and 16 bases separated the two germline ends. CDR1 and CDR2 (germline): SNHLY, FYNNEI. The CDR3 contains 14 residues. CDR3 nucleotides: TGTGCCAGCAGGGTTGGGACTGCCGGGGAGACCCAGTACTTC. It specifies CASRVGTAGETQYF.

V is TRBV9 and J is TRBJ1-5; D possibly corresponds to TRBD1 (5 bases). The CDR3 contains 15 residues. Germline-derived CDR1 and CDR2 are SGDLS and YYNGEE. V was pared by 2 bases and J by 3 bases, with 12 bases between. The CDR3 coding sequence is TGTGCCAGCAGCGTGGACGGACAACTCAATCAGCCCCAGCATTTT. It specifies CASSVDGQLNQPQHF. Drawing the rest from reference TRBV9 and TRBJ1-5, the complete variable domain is DSGVTQTPKHLITATGQRVTLRCSPRSGDLSVYWYQQSLDQGLQFLIQYYNGEERAKGNILERFSAQQFPDLHSELNLSSLELGDSALYFCASSVDGQLNQPQHFGDGTRLSIL.

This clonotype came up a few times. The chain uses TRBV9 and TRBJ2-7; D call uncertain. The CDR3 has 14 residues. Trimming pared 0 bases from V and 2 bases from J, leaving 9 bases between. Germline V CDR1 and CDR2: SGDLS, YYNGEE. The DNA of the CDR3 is TGTGCCAGCAGCGTAGAGCACGGACCCTACGAGCAGTACTTC. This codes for CASSVEHGPYEQYF. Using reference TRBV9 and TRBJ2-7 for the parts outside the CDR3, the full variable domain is DSGVTQTPKHLITATGQRVTLRCSPRSGDLSVYWYQQSLDQGLQFLIQYYNGEERAKGNILERFSAQQFPDLHSELNLSSLELGDSALYFCASSVEHGPYEQYFGPGTRLTVT.

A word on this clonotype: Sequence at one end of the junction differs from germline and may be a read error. This chain's CDR3 is CASSPLGTAYEQHF. For the CDR3, the DNA is TGTGCCAGTAGCCCCTTAGGGACAGCCTACGAGCAGCACTTC. The chain uses TRBV19 and TRBJ2-7; TRBD1 matches 7 bases. The length of the CDR3 is 14 residues. Germline-derived CDR1 and CDR2 are LNHDA and SQIVND (reference sequence).

CDR3 loop: CSVELGPGQPQHF. CDR3 nucleotides: TGCAGCGTTGAGTTGGGTCCGGGCCAGCCCCAGCATTTT. The rearrangement links TRBV29-1 to TRBJ1-5; D remains ambiguous. The CDR3 is made up of 13 amino acids. Per germline, CDR1 SQVTM and CDR2 ANQGSEA. V lost 3 bases and J lost 7, with 13 bases in between.

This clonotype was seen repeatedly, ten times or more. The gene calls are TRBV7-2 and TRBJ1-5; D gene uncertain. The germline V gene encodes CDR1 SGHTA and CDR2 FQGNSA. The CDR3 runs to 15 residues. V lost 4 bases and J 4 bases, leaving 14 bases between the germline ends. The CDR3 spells CASSSTRGGNQPQHF. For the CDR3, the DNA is TGTGCCAGCAGCTCAACACGTGGTGGGAATCAGCCCCAGCATTTT.

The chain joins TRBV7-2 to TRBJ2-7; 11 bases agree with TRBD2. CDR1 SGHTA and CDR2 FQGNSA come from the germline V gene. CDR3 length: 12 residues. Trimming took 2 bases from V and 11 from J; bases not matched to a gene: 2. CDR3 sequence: CASSLRLAGKYF. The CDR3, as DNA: TGTGCCAGCAGCTTACGACTAGCGGGAAAGTACTTC. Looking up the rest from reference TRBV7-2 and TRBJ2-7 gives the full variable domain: GAGVSQSPSNKVTEKGKDVELRCDPISGHTALYWYRQSLGQGLEFLIYFQGNSAPDKSGLPSDRFSAERTGGSVSTLTIQRTQQEDSAVYLCASSLRLAGKYFGPGTRLTVT.

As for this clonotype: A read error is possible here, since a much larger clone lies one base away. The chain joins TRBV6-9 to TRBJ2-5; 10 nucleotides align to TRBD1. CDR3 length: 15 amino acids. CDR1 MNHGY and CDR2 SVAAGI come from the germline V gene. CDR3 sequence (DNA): TGTGCCAGCAGTTATCGGGGACAGGGGCAGGAGACCCAGCACTTC. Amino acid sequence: CASSYRGQGQETQHF.

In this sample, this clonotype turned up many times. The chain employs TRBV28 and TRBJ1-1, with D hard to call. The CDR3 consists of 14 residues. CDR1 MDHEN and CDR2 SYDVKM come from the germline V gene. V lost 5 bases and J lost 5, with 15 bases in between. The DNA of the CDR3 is TGTGCCAGCAGTCTTCCCTTAAGAGGGACTGAAGCTTTCTTT. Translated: CASSLPLRGTEAFF.

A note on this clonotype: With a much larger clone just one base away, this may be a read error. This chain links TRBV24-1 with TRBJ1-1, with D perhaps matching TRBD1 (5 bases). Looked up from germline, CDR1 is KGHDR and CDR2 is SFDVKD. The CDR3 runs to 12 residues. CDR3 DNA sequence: TGTGCCACCAGATCAGGGCTTTCTGAAGCTTCCTTT. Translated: CATRSGLSEASF.

The CDR3 nucleotides are TGTGCCAGCAGTGTGGACGGGGGAGGCAATCAGCCCCAGCATTTT. Translation: CASSVDGGGNQPQHF. The chain couples TRBV28 to TRBJ1-5; a possible D gene is TRBD1 (5 bases). The V gene lost 5 bases and the J gene lost 2 bases, with 13 bases spanning the gap. The CDR3 consists of 15 residues. Germline V gene sequence: CDR1 MDHEN, CDR2 SYDVKM.

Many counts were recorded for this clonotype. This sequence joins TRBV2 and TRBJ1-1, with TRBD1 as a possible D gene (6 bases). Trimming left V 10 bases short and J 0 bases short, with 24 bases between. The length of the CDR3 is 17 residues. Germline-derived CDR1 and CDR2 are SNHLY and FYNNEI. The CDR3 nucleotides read TGTGCCATACCTCCCGGGGGGCGGGCGGGCCTGAACACTGAAGCTTTCTTT. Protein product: CAIPPGGRAGLNTEAFF.

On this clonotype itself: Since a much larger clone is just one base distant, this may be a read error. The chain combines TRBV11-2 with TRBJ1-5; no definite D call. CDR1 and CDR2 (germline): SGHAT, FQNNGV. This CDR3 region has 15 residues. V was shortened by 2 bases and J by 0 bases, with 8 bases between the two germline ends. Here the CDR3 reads CASSLSRISNQPQHF. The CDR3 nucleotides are TGTGCCAGCAGCTTATCCAGGATTAGCAATCAGCCCCAGCATTTT. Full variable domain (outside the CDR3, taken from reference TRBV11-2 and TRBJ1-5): EAGVAQSPRYKIIEKRQSVAFWCNPISGHATLYWYQQILGQGPKLLIQFQNNGVVDDSQLPKDRFSAERLKGVDSTLKIQPAKLEDSAVYLCASSLSRISNQPQHFGDGTRLSIL.

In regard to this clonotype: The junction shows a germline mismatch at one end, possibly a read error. CDR3 residues: CASTMGGGFYNSPLLF. CDR3 in DNA: TGTGCCAGCACCATGGGGGGGGGCTTCTATAATTCACCCCTCCTCTTT. V and J are TRBV2 and TRBJ1-6; a weak D match, TRBD1 (6 bases). The CDR3 extends over 16 amino acids. Looked up from germline, CDR1 is SNHLY and CDR2 is FYNNEI.

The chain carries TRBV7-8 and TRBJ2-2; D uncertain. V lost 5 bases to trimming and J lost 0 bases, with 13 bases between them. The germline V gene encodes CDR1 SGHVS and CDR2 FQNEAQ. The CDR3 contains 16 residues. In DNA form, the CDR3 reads TGTGCCAGCAGCCCCCAGGACGGGCCGAACACCGGGGAGCTGTTTTTT. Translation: CASSPQDGPNTGELFF.

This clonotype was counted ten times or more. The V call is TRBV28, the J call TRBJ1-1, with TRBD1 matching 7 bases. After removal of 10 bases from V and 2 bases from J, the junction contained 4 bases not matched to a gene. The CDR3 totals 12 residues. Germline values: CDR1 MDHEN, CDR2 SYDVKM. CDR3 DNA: TGTGCCACCCGAGGGGGCAACACTGAAGCTTTCTTT. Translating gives CATRGGNTEAFF.

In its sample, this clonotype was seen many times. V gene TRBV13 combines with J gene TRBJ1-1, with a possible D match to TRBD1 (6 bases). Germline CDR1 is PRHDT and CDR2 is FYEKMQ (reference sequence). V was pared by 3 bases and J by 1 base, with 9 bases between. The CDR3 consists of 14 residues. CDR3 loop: CASSFRGPNTEAFF. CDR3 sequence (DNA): TGTGCCAGCAGCTTCAGGGGACCGAACACTGAAGCTTTCTTT. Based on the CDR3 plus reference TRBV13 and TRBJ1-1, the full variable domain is AAGVIQSPRHLIKEKRETATLKCYPIPRHDTVYWYQQGPGQDPQFLISFYEKMQSDKGSIPDRFSAQQFSDYHSELNMSSLELGDSALYFCASSFRGPNTEAFFGQGTRLTVV.